This T cell receptor (beta chain) is drawn from a study of tumor and adjacent non-tumor tissue in lung cancer. Study-wide results and limits: TCR diversity was significantly greater in tumor than normal lung tissue.

As regards this clonotype: Its matching antigen is unknown. The conserved phenylalanine or tryptophan is not found at the CDR3 terminus, so this likely reflects a read error.

The germline V and J ends were trimmed by 1 base and 10 bases, with 15 bases remaining between them. The CDR3 contains 15 residues. Germline V gene sequence: CDR1 SGHDT, CDR2 YYEEEE. This sample's RNA came from whole unsorted tissue. This non-tumor lung sample came from over 3 cm beyond the tumor edge. Donors were chemotherapy-naive, newly diagnosed lung cancer surgical patients in China, August–late 2014. Three rounds of nested PCR, following a modified ARM-PCR protocol, produced the TCRbeta library. One entry per CDR3 protein, called by TCRdb with MiXCR from the multiplex PCR reads. The sample yields under 80,000 distinct CDR3 sequences, more than 75% seen once.

This chain uses TRBV5-6 with TRBJ1-6, with unresolved D. This receptor was obtained from a man aged 55 to 70 with non-small cell lung cancer. Sequencing was carried out using distant non-tumor lung tissue. The CDR3 coding sequence is TGTGCCAGCAGCTTGAGGCGGGGTAATGGATCACCCCTCCACCTT. It is translated as CASSLRRGNGSPLHL.